This paragraph covers one T cell receptor beta chain sequence. Here immunoSEQ multiplex PCR was the method, and the copy in TCRdb shows in-frame clones only, minus some. This table has 30,000 or so clones, around 80% appearing once. The data originate from a study of blood T cell repertoires in COVID-19. Sequencing was carried out using peripheral blood. The source is a man of 80 years or more with active or convalescent COVID-19.

Here the CDR3 reads CATGHPAGGLFTGELFF. CDR3 nucleotide sequence: TGTGCCACCGGGCACCCAGCGGGAGGACTGTTTACCGGGGAGCTGTTTTTT. The chain joins TRBV19 to TRBJ2-2; 9 positions match TRBD2. Germline V gene sequence: CDR1 LNHDA, CDR2 SQIVND (reference sequence). Trimming took 10 bases from V and 5 from J; bases not matched to a gene: 17. There are 17 residues in the CDR3.